The 22 T cell receptor beta chains presented below share a single source sample, sequenced in a study of T cell responses to AZD1222 COVID-19 vaccine. Some clones are missing from TCRdb's copy, which holds only in-frame ones; the method was immunoSEQ multiplex PCR. This sample carries 100,000 to 150,000 clones, approximately 88% of them seen once, and the ten largest clones take 6.3%. The sample here was peripheral blood, taken on day 0 of AZD1222 vaccination. Every receptor here comes from an adult in good health.

This chain uses TRBV2 with TRBJ1-5; the D gene is possibly TRBD1 (6 bases). Trimming shortened V by 11 bases and J by 6 bases, and 17 bases separated the two germline ends. This CDR3 spans 13 amino acids. Germline assignment: CDR1 SNHLY and CDR2 FYNNEI. The CDR3, as DNA: TGTGCCGGAGCACCCAGGGGCGGTCAGCCCCAGCATTTT. Translating it yields CAGAPRGGQPQHF.

The CDR3 sequence: CASSLRAGLAGVPYEQYF. CDR3 nucleotide sequence: TGTGCCAGCAGCTTACGGGCGGGACTAGCGGGGGTTCCCTACGAGCAGTACTTC. V gene TRBV11-2 combines with J gene TRBJ2-7, with TRBD2 matching 14 bases. The junction had 8 bases not matched to a gene; V was cut back by 2 bases and J by 2 bases. The germline CDR1 and CDR2 sequences are SGHAT and FQNNGV. This CDR3 region has 18 residues.

J is TRBJ1-1 and V is TRBV5-4, with a weak D call TRBD1 (5 bases). This CDR3 is 15 amino acids long. With 2 bases removed from V and 1 base from J, the gap between germline ends came to 12 bases. The germline V gene has CDR1 SGHNT and CDR2 YYREEE (reference sequence). The CDR3 DNA sequence: TGTGCCAGCAGCTTTCGGGGCGTGGCGAACACTGAAGCTTTCTTT. Protein sequence: CASSFRGVANTEAFF.

The rearrangement links TRBV10-2 to TRBJ2-5; 11 bases align to TRBD1. The CDR3 totals 15 residues. The V gene's germline CDR1 is WSHSY and CDR2 SAAADI. The ends lost 3 bases at V and 4 bases at J; junction bases unmatched: 4. The CDR3 region has the DNA TGCGCCAGCAGTGATTGGGACAGGGGGTCAGAGACCCAGTACTTC. Amino acids: CASSDWDRGSETQYF.

The CDR3 DNA reads TGCGCCAGCAGCTTACAGGGGACGCGGGATGGCTATGGCTACACCTTC. Translation: CASSLQGTRDGYGYTF. V is TRBV5-1 and J is TRBJ1-2, with 7 bases identical to TRBD1. The trim removed 2 bases at V and 4 bases at J, leaving 11 bases unmatched. Germline V gives CDR1 SGHRS, CDR2 YFSETQ. The length of the CDR3 is 16 residues.

The chain is built from TRBV2 and TRBJ1-2, with D unclear. The CDR3 runs to 12 residues. The V end was cut by 7 bases, the J end by 4 bases, with 10 bases between. Looked up from germline, CDR1 is SNHLY and CDR2 is FYNNEI. CDR3: CASKGYLYGYTF. In DNA, the CDR3 is TGTGCCAGCAAGGGTTACCTCTATGGCTACACCTTC.

The chain is built from TRBV7-2 and TRBJ2-3, with a possible D match to TRBD2 (6 bases). The ends were cut back, 2 bases at V and 3 bases at J, with 18 bases in the middle. The CDR3 loop spans 17 amino acids. The germline V gene encodes CDR1 SGHTA and CDR2 FQGNSA. CDR3 amino acids: CASSLSPLARPTDTQYF. The CDR3 DNA follows: TGTGCCAGCAGCTTAAGCCCCCTAGCGCGGCCAACAGATACGCAGTATTTT.

This rearrangement joins TRBV5-1 to TRBJ2-4, with TRBD1 matching over 10 bases. The CDR3 loop spans 14 amino acids. V lost 3 bases, J lost 9 bases, and 6 bases stayed unmatched. Germline lookup yields CDR1 SGHRS and CDR2 YFSETQ. CDR3 sequence: CASSWGQGSGIQYF. Here the CDR3 DNA reads TGCGCCAGCAGCTGGGGACAGGGGTCTGGCATTCAGTACTTC.

This clone appeared a single time. The chain combines TRBV30 with TRBJ2-1, with D perhaps matching TRBD1 or TRBD2 (6 bases each). The germline gives CDR1 GTSNPN, CDR2 SVGIG (reference sequence). The CDR3 is made up of 14 amino acids. V was shortened by 0 bases and J by 9 bases, with 15 bases between the two germline ends. The CDR3 loop is CAWSVSTGAFEQFF. The CDR3 DNA reads TGTGCCTGGAGTGTTTCCACGGGGGCCTTTGAGCAGTTCTTC.

This clone was observed a few times. This chain joins TRBV2 and TRBJ1-5, with D possibly TRBD1 on 5 matching bases. This CDR3 spans 13 amino acids. The germline V gene has CDR1 SNHLY and CDR2 FYNNEI. V lost 8 bases and J 7 bases, leaving 15 bases between the germline ends. CDR3: CASRAGSGQPQHF. The CDR3 region has the DNA TGTGCCAGCCGGGCAGGGTCCGGGCAGCCCCAGCATTTT.

The rearrangement uses TRBV5-1 and TRBJ2-5; 7 positions match TRBD1. The trim removed 3 bases at V and 4 bases at J, leaving 9 bases unmatched. The germline gives CDR1 SGHRS, CDR2 YFSETQ. This CDR3 has 15 amino acids. The chain's CDR3 is CASSYRQGWGETQYF. DNA for the CDR3: TGCGCCAGCAGCTACCGACAGGGATGGGGAGAGACCCAGTACTTC.

This clone was counted a single time. The chain recombines TRBV6-5 with TRBJ1-1; D call uncertain. This CDR3 spans 15 amino acids. V was shortened by 0 bases and J by 4 bases, with 12 bases between the two germline ends. CDR1 is MNHEY, CDR2 SVGAGI, per germline. The CDR3 sequence is CASSYSEPFSTEAFF. CDR3 nucleotide sequence: TGTGCCAGCAGTTACTCGGAGCCTTTCTCCACTGAAGCTTTCTTT.

This clone has just one count. The chain combines TRBV7-9 with TRBJ2-5; TRBD2 might be the D (7 bases). V dropped 5 bases and J dropped 4 bases, with 23 bases sitting between them. The CDR3 consists of 17 residues. Looked up from germline, CDR1 is SEHNR and CDR2 is FQNEAQ (reference sequence). CDR3 bases: TGTGCCAGCAGCATTGGTCCTGGCAGGGGAGGGGGAGAGACCCAGTACTTC. Translated, it gives CASSIGPGRGGGETQYF. Combining the CDR3 with reference TRBV7-9 and TRBJ2-5 gives the whole variable domain DTGVSQNPRHKITKRGQNVTFRCDPISEHNRLYWYRQTLGQGPEFLTYFQNEAQLEKSRLLSDRFSAERPKGSFSTLEIQRTEQGDSAMYLCASSIGPGRGGGETQYFGPGTRLLVL.

This rearrangement joins TRBV30 to TRBJ1-1; D remains ambiguous. The germline V gene encodes CDR1 GTSNPN and CDR2 SVGIG (reference sequence). This CDR3 is 14 amino acids long. Trimming removed 2 bases from V and 5 bases from J, with 15 bases in between. CDR3 in amino acids: CAWSLRVSRTEAFF. For the CDR3, the DNA is TGTGCCTGGAGTCTGAGGGTATCGAGGACTGAAGCTTTCTTT.

This chain connects TRBV5-1 to TRBJ2-1, with 7 nucleotides matching TRBD1. CDR1 SGHRS and CDR2 YFSETQ come from the germline V gene. V shed 6 bases and J 3 bases; nucleotides not matched to a gene: 6. The CDR3 runs to 14 residues. CDR3 nucleotides: TGCGCCAGCACCCAACCAGGGGGCTACAATGAGCAGTTCTTC. The encoded protein is CASTQPGGYNEQFF.

The chain has TRBV2 and TRBJ1-2; the match to TRBD1 covers 11 bases. With V trimmed by 6 bases and J by 8 bases, 8 bases remained unmatched. CDR3 size: 14 residues. Germline CDR1 and CDR2: SNHLY and FYNNEI. The DNA of the CDR3 is TGTGCCAGCAGGGGACAGGGGGGCTGGCGGGGCTACACCTTC. Its translation is CASRGQGGWRGYTF.

J is TRBJ1-3 and V is TRBV15; D gene unclear. Deletions cut 0 bases from V and 0 bases from J, with 12 bases between. Germline CDR1 and CDR2: LNHNV and YYDKDF (reference sequence). The CDR3 is made up of 17 amino acids. The DNA for the CDR3 is TGTGCCACCAGCAGAGATAGAGGAAGGTTCTCTGGAAACACCATATATTTT. Its translation: CATSRDRGRFSGNTIYF. The entire variable domain, with the rest obtained from reference TRBV15 and TRBJ1-3, is as follows: DAMVIQNPRYQVTQFGKPVTLSCSQTLNHNVMYWYQQKSSQAPKLLFHYYDKDFNNEADTPDNFQSRRPNTSFCFLDIRSPGLGDTAMYLCATSRDRGRFSGNTIYFGEGSWLTVV.

The chain combines TRBV7-2 with TRBJ2-7; D is unclear. Trimming stripped 0 bases from V and 4 bases from J, with 7 bases between. The germline gives CDR1 SGHTA, CDR2 FQGNSA. This CDR3 spans 13 amino acids. CDR3 in DNA: TGTGCCAGCAGCTTAGCGCTATATTACGAGCAGTACTTC. This codes for CASSLALYYEQYF.

The DNA of the CDR3 is TGCGCCAGCAGCCCGACAGGACAGGGGGCCTCTAACTATGGCTACACCTTC. Residues: CASSPTGQGASNYGYTF. The chain links TRBV5-1 to TRBJ1-2; 11 bases line up with TRBD1. Trimming took 4 bases from V and 0 from J; bases not matched to a gene: 8. CDR3 size: 17 residues. Germline CDR1 and CDR2: SGHRS and YFSETQ.

The chain employs TRBV9 and TRBJ2-3, with D possibly being TRBD2 (6 bases). CDR1 is SGDLS and CDR2 is YYNGEE in the germline V gene. Deletions cut 0 bases from V and 1 base from J, with 18 bases between. The CDR3 length is 18 residues. The CDR3 DNA is TGTGCCAGCAGCGTAGTAGCCGGGAGAGCCTCCGGCACAGATACGCAGTATTTT. Protein sequence: CASSVVAGRASGTDTQYF.

This chain uses TRBV18 with TRBJ1-6; D possibly corresponds to TRBD1 (6 bases). The CDR3 has 14 amino acids. Trimming stripped 6 bases from V and 12 bases from J, with 18 bases between. Looked up from germline, CDR1 is KGHSH and CDR2 is LQKENI. The CDR3 spells CASSPGRGQGPLHF. In DNA, the CDR3 is TGTGCCAGCTCGCCTGGACGGGGGCAAGGACCCCTCCACTTT. Variable domain in full (rest from reference TRBV18 and TRBJ1-6): NAGVMQNPRHLVRRRGQEARLRCSPMKGHSHVYWYRQLPEEGLKFMVYLQKENIIDESGMPKERFSAEFPKEGPSILRIQQVVRGDSAAYFCASSPGRGQGPLHFGNGTRLTVT.

This chain uses TRBV14 with TRBJ1-2, with a possible D match to TRBD1 (5 bases). V lost 4 bases and J lost 4, with 13 bases in between. The CDR3 loop spans 14 amino acids. Germline V lookup: CDR1 SGHDN, CDR2 FVKESK. The chain's CDR3 is CASSRWGGGYGYTF. The CDR3 bases are TGTGCCAGCAGCCGATGGGGCGGCGGCTATGGCTACACCTTC. The complete variable domain, with remaining parts taken from reference TRBV14 and TRBJ1-2, reads EAGVTQFPSHSVIEKGQTVTLRCDPISGHDNLYWYRRVMGKEIKFLLHFVKESKQDESGMPNNRFLAERTGGTYSTLKVQPAELEDSGVYFCASSRWGGGYGYTFGSGTRLTVV.